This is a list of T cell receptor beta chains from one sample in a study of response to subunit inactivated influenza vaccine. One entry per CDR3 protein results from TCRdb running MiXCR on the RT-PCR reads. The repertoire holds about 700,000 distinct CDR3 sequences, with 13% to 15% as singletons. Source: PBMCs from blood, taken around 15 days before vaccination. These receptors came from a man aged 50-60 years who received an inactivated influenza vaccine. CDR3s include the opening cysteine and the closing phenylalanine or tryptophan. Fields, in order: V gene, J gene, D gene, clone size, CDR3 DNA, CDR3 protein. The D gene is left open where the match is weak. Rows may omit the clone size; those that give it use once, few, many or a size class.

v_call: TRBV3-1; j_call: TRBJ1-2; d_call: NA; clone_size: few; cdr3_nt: TGTGCCAGCAGCCACGGGGCTCCCACAGGGTCTAGCGGCTACACCTTC; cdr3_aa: CASSHGAPTGSSGYTF
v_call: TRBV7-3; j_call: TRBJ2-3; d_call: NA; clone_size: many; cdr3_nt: TGTGCCAGCAGCCTGGGGGTCACAGATACGCAGTATTTT; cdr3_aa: CASSLGVTDTQYF
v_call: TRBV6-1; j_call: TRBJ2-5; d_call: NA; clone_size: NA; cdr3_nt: TGTGCCAGCAGCGCGACAGCCCAAGAGACCCAGTACTTC; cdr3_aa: CASSATAQETQYF
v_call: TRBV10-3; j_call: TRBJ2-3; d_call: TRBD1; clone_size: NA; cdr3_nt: TGTGCCATCACGGACAGGGGGGTGACAGATACGCAGTATTTT; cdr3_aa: CAITDRGVTDTQYF
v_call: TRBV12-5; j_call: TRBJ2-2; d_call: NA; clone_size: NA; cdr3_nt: TGTGCTAGTGGATCAGGACAGAGATTGCTAACCGGGGAGCTGTTTTTT; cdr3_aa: CASGSGQRLLTGELFF
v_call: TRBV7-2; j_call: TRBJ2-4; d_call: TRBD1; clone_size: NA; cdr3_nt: TGTGCCAGCAGCCCCCGGGACAGAGGGAAAAACATTCAGTACTTC; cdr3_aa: CASSPRDRGKNIQYF
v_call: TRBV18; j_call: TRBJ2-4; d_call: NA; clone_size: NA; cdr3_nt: TGTGCCAGCTCACCACCGAGCTTAGCCAAAAACATTCAGTACTTC; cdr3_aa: CASSPPSLAKNIQYF
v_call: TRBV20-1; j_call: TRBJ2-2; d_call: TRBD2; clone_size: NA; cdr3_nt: TGCAGTGCTAGAGGCATATTAGCGGGGGGGCCTGTCGGGGAGCTGTTTTTT; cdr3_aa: CSARGILAGGPVGELFF
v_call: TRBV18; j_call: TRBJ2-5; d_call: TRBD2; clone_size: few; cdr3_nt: TGTGCCAGCTCCCCGGGACTAGTGGATCGACTGACCCAGTACTTC; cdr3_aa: CASSPGLVDRLTQYF
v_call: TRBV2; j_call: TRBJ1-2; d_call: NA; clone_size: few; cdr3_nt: TGTGCCAGCAGTGAAAGGGGAGGGAACTACTATGGCTACACCTTC; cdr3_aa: CASSERGGNYYGYTF
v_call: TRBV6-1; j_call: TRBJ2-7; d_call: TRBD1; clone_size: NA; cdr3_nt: TGTGCCAGCAGCTGGGACAGGGGACTCTACGAGCAGTACTTC; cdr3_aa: CASSWDRGLYEQYF
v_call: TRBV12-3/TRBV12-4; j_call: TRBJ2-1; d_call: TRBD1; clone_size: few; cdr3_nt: TGTGCCAGCAGTCCTAGACAGGGCTTCTACAATGAGCAGTTCTTC; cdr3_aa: CASSPRQGFYNEQFF
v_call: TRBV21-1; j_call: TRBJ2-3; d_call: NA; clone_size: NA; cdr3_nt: TGTGCCAGCAGACCTAGCGGGGGCGGATCTAGCACAGATACGCAGTATTTT; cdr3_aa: CASRPSGGGSSTDTQYF
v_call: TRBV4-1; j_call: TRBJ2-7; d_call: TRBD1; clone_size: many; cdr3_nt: TGCGCCAGCAGCCATCCGGGACAGGGGACCTACGAGCAGTACTTC; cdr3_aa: CASSHPGQGTYEQYF
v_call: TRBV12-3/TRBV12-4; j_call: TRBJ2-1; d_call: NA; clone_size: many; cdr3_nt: TGTGCCAGCAGTGTCGCGGTGGACAACAATGAGCAGTTCTTC; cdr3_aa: CASSVAVDNNEQFF
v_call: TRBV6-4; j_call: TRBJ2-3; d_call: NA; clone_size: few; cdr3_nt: TGTGCCAGCAGCGCGCGGCCGTACACAGATACGCAGTATTTT; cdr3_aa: CASSARPYTDTQYF
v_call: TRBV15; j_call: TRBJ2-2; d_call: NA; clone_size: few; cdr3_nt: TGTGCCACCAGCAGAGATCCGACCCCCGGGGAGCTGTTTTTT; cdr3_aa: CATSRDPTPGELFF
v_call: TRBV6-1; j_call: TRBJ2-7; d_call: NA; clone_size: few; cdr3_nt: TGTGCCAGCAGCCTGTTGACTAGTCCCCTCGAGCAGTACTTC; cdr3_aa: CASSLLTSPLEQYF
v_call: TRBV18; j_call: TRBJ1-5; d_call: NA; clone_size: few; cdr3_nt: TGTGCCAGCTCACCAGGACAGCCGAATCAGCCCCAGCATTTT; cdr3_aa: CASSPGQPNQPQHF
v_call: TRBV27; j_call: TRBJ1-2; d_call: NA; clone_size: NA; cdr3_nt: TGTGCCAGCAGTTCAAGCCACTATGGCTACACCTTC; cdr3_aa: CASSSSHYGYTF
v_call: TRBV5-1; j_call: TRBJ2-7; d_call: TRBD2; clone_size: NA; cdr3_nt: TGCGCCAGCAGCTACCAATCGTCCCGGGGGGGGGAGCAGTACTTC; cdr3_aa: CASSYQSSRGGEQYF
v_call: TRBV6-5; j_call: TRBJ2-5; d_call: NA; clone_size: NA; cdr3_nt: TGTGCCAGCAGTTACCATACTGGGAGAGCGCCAGAGACCCAGTACTTC; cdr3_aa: CASSYHTGRAPETQYF
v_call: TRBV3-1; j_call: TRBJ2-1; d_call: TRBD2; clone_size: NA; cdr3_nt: TGTGCCAGCAGCCAACCGGGACTAGCGGCCTACAATGAGCAGTTCTTC; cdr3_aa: CASSQPGLAAYNEQFF
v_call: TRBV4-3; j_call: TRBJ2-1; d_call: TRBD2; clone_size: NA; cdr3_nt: TGCGCCAGCAGCCCCAGGACTAGCGATTTTGAGCAGTTCTTC; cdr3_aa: CASSPRTSDFEQFF
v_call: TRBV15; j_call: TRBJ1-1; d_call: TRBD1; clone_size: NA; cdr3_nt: TGTGCCACCAGCAGGAGAGGGACAGGGTCAACTGAAGCTTTCTTT; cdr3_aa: CATSRRGTGSTEAFF
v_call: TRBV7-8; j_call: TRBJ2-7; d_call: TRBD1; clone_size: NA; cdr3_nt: TGTGCCAGCAGCTTAGCCGTTAGGGGGCGAATTTTCTACGAGCAGTACTTC; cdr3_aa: CASSLAVRGRIFYEQYF
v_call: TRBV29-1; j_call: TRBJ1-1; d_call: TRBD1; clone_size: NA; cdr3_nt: TGCAGCGCAAGACAGGGGTCGGACAATGAAGCTTTCTTT; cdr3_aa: CSARQGSDNEAFF
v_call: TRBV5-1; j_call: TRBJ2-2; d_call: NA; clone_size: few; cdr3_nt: TGCGCCAGCAGCCCCTTGGGACAGAACACCGGGGAGCTGTTTTTT; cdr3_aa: CASSPLGQNTGELFF
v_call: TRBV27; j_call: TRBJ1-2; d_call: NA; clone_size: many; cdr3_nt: TGTGCCAGCAGTATGGTGGGGAACTATGGCTACACCTTC; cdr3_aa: CASSMVGNYGYTF
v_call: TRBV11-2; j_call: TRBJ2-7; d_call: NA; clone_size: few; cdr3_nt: TGTGCCAGCAGCTTAGAGACTACGTTGCAGTACTTC; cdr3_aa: CASSLETTLQYF
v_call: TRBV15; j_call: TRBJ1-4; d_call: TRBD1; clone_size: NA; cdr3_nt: TGTGCCACCAGCACCCAGGGGACAGGGAACGAAAAACTGTTTTTT; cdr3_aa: CATSTQGTGNEKLFF
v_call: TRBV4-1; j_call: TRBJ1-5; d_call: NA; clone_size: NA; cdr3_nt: TGCGCCAGCAGCCAAGAGGGGGCAGGGGCACAGCCCCAGCATTTT; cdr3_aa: CASSQEGAGAQPQHF
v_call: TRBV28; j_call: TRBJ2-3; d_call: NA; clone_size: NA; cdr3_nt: TGTGCCAGCAGTTTAGGCGGGACTCGCACAGATACGCAGTATTTT; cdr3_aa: CASSLGGTRTDTQYF
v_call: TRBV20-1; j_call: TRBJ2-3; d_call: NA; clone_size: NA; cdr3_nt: TGCAGTGCTAGTAGGGGGGCCCTTACTAGCACAGATACGCAGTATTTT; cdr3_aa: CSASRGALTSTDTQYF
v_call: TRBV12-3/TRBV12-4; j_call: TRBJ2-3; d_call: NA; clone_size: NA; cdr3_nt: TGTGCCAGCAGTTTATTACTAGGTACGCAGTATTTT; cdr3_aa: CASSLLLGTQYF
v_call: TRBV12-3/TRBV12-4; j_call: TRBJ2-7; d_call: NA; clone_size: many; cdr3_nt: TGTGCCACGAAAGAATCGGGGCCGAACGAGCAGTACTTC; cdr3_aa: CATKESGPNEQYF
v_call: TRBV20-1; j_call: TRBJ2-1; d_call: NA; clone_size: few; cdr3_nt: TGCAGTGCTAGAGATTGGCGGGGGCTCTACAATGAGCAGTTCTTC; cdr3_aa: CSARDWRGLYNEQFF
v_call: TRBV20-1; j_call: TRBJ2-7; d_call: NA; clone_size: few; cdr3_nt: TGCAGTGCTAGAGTAGGTGGAAGTTTCTACGAGCAGTACTTC; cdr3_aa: CSARVGGSFYEQYF
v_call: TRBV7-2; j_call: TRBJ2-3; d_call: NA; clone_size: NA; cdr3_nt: TGTGCCAGCAGCTTTTCTCTGGGGCTCGGCACAGATACGCAGTATTTT; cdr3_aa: CASSFSLGLGTDTQYF
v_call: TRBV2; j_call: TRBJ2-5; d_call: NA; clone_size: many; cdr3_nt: TGTGCCAGCAGTGGGCCCATGGGGCACGAGACCCAGTACTTC; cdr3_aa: CASSGPMGHETQYF
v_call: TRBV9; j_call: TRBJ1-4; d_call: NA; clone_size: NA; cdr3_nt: TGTGCCAGCAGCGTATTGACAGGAATGGGGGAAAAACTGTTTTTT; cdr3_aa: CASSVLTGMGEKLFF
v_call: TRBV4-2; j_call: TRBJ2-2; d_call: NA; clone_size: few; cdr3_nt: TGTGCCAGCAGCCTCTCCCCAAGCGGCACCGGGGAGCTGTTTTTT; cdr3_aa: CASSLSPSGTGELFF
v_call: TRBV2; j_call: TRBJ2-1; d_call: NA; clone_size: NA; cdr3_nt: TGTGCCAGCAGTGAAGCGCGGGCAGCCCCTGGCAATGAGCAGTTCTTC; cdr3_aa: CASSEARAAPGNEQFF
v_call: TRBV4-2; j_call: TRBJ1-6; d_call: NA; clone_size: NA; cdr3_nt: TGTGCCAGCAGCCAAGTTTTAGATAATTCACCCCTCCACTTT; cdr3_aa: CASSQVLDNSPLHF
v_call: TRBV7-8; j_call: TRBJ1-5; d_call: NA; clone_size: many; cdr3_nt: TGTGCCAGCAGCTGGGGGGTCAGCAATCAGCCCCAGCATTTT; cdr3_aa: CASSWGVSNQPQHF
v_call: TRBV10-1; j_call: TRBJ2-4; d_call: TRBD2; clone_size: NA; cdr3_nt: TGCGCCAGCAGTGAAGCGGGGGGAAAAAACATTCAGTACTTC; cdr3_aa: CASSEAGGKNIQYF
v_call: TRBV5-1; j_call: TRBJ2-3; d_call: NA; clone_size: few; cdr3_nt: TGCGCCAGCAGCTTGGATGAGAGAGTCAACAGGGATCTTACGGGAGATACGCAGTATTTT; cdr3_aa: CASSLDERVNRDLTGDTQYF
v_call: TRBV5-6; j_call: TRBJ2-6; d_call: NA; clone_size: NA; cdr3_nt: TGTGCCAGCAGCCCGCTGAGATACTCTGGGGCCAACGTCCTGACTTTC; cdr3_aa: CASSPLRYSGANVLTF
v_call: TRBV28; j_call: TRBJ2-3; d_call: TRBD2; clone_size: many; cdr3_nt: TGTGCCAGCAGTTTTGGGACTAGCGGGGAAACAGATACGCAGTATTTT; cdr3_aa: CASSFGTSGETDTQYF
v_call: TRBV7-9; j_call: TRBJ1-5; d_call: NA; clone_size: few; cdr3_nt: TGTGCCAGCAGCTTGGACGCTGACCGCAATCAGCCCCAGCATTTT; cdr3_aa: CASSLDADRNQPQHF
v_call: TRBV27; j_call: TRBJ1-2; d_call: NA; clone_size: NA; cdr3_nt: TGTGCCAGCAGTTTCCAGGGAGCGGCTGGCTACACCTTC; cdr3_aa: CASSFQGAAGYTF
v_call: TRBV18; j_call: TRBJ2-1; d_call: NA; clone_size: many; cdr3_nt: TGTGCCAGCTCACTACTACAGGGAAATGAGCAGTTCTTC; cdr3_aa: CASSLLQGNEQFF
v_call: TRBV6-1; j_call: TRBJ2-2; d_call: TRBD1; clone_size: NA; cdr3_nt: TGTGCCAGCAGTGAAGACAGGGGTGGAGGGGAGCTGTTTTTT; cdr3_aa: CASSEDRGGGELFF
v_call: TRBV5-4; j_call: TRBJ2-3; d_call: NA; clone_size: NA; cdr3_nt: TGTGCCAGCAGCTTGTCGGGGGTCGCAGATACGCAGTATTTT; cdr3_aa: CASSLSGVADTQYF
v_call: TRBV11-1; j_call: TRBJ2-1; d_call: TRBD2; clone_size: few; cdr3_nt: TGTGCCAGCAGCTCCCGGACTAGCGGGAGGAGCTCCTACAATGAGCAGTTCTTC; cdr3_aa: CASSSRTSGRSSYNEQFF